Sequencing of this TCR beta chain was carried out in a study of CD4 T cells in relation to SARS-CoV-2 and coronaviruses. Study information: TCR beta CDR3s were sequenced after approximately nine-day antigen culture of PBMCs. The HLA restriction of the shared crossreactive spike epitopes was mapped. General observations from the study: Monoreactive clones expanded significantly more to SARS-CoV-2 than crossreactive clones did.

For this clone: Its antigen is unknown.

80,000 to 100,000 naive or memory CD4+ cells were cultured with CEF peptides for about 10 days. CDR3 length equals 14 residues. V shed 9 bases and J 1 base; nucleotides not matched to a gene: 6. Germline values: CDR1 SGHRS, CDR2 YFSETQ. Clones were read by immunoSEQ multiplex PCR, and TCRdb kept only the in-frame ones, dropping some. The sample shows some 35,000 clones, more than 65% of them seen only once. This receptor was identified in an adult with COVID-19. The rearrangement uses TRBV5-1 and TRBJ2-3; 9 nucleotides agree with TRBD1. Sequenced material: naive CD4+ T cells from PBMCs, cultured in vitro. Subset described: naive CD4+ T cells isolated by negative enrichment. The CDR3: CATARTGGTDTQYF. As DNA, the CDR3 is TGCGCCACCGCAAGGACAGGGGGCACAGATACGCAGTATTTT. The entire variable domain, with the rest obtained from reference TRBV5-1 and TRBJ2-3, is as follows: KAGVTQTPRYLIKTRGQQVTLSCSPISGHRSVSWYQQTPGQGLQFLFEYFSETQRNKGNFPGRFSGRQFSNSRSEMNVSTLELGDSALYLCATARTGGTDTQYFGPGTRLTVL.